The 28 T cell receptor beta chains below all came from one sample that was sequenced in a study of control samples from healthy donors and cancer patients (dated by TCRdb to 2020 to 2022). The protocol used for the library was the immunoSEQ multiplex PCR assay. TCRdb limited this immuneACCESS table to in-frame rearrangements with V and J called. A share of clones is missing; checked studies link under half to unresolved V genes, and the rest is unexplained. This sample has approximately 98,000 clones in its table, and just under 85% of those were observed once. The ten top clones hold roughly 6.5% of the sample. Sequencing was carried out using blood. The receptors were sampled from a man between 18 and 29 years old in good health.

The rearrangement joins TRBV2 to TRBJ1-4, with 8 bases lining up with TRBD1. CDR1 SNHLY and CDR2 FYNNEI come from the germline V gene. Trimming removed 10 bases from V and 8 bases from J; junction bases left unmatched: 9. The CDR3 covers 13 residues. The CDR3 DNA sequence: TGTGCCACCCGACAGGGGATCGAGGAAAAACTGTTTTTT. Amino acid sequence: CATRQGIEEKLFF. The full variable domain, completed using reference TRBV2 and TRBJ1-4, is EPEVTQTPSHQVTQMGQEVILRCVPISNHLYFYWYRQILGQKVEFLVSFYNNEISEKSEIFDDQFSVERPDGSNFTLKIRSTKLEDSAMYFCATRQGIEEKLFFGSGTQLSVL.

V gene TRBV18 combines with J gene TRBJ2-2, with D perhaps matching TRBD1 (6 bases). The germline V gene encodes CDR1 KGHSH and CDR2 LQKENI. V shed 0 bases and J shed 1 base, with 15 bases lying between them. The CDR3 loop spans 18 amino acids. The CDR3 spells CASSPPPGQMLNTGELFF. The CDR3 nucleotides read TGTGCCAGCTCACCACCCCCCGGACAGATGTTGAACACCGGGGAGCTGTTTTTT.

This clone was seen a few times. The rearrangement uses TRBV11-2 and TRBJ1-1; no clear D. This CDR3 has 13 residues. CDR1 and CDR2 (germline): SGHAT, FQNNGV. The germline V and J ends were trimmed by 0 bases and 1 base, with 3 bases remaining between them. The CDR3 protein is CASSLDRNTEAFF. Here the CDR3 DNA reads TGTGCCAGCAGCTTAGACAGGAACACTGAAGCTTTCTTT.

The CDR3 sequence is CSASYQGAQHF. DNA of the CDR3: TGCAGTGCTAGTTATCAGGGGGCCCAGCATTTT. This rearrangement joins TRBV20-1 to TRBJ1-5, with 7 bases fitting TRBD1. This CDR3 spans 11 amino acids. J gave up 11 bases and V 3 bases, and 4 bases lay outside the gene matches. CDR1 is DFQATT and CDR2 is SNEGSKA in the germline V gene (reference sequence).

The J gene is TRBJ1-4, the V gene TRBV5-5; 7 bases agree with TRBD1. After removal of 1 base from V and 6 bases from J, the junction contained 3 bases not matched to a gene. CDR3 size: 14 residues. CDR1 SGHKS and CDR2 YYEKEE come from the germline V gene (reference sequence). As DNA, the CDR3 is TGTGCCAGCAGCTTGCAGGGGGGAGATGAAAAACTGTTTTTT. As protein: CASSLQGGDEKLFF.

This clone is a singleton in its sample. The rearrangement uses TRBV6-1 and TRBJ1-5, with D possibly matching TRBD1 (5 bases). CDR3 length: 19 amino acids. Germline assignment: CDR1 MNHNS and CDR2 SASEGT. V lost 2 bases and J lost 4, with 24 bases in between. Written as DNA, the CDR3 is TGTGCCAGCAGTGAAATCAGGGATCCACCCCCAAACCGGAATCAGCCCCAGCATTTT. It encodes CASSEIRDPPPNRNQPQHF.

The rearrangement links TRBV13 to TRBJ2-7; 8 nucleotides line up with TRBD1. The V and J ends lost 5 bases and 9 bases, in that order; junction bases with no gene match: 12. Germline V gene lookup returns CDR1 PRHDT and CDR2 FYEKMQ (reference sequence). CDR3 length equals 14 residues. The CDR3 sequence: CASSTDRALRVQYF. The CDR3 DNA reads TGTGCCAGCAGCACGGACAGGGCTCTCCGTGTGCAGTACTTC.

The gene calls are TRBV5-1 and TRBJ2-5; the match to TRBD2 covers 9 bases. V lost 5 bases, J lost 2 bases, and 4 bases stayed unmatched. The CDR3 consists of 14 residues. Germline CDR1 is SGHRS and CDR2 is YFSETQ. In DNA, the CDR3 is TGCGCCAGCAGGGTAGCGGGGGTGCAAGAGACCCAGTACTTC. Residues: CASRVAGVQETQYF.

This clone was counted once. The V and J genes are TRBV7-2 and TRBJ2-7; weak D call: TRBD2 (7 bases). There are 16 residues in the CDR3. The V gene lost 5 bases and the J gene lost 0 bases, with 17 bases spanning the gap. Germline values: CDR1 SGHTA, CDR2 FQGNSA. The CDR3 reads CASSPGGGGHSYEQYF. DNA of the CDR3: TGTGCCAGCAGCCCCGGGGGCGGGGGTCACTCCTACGAGCAGTACTTC.

Turning to this clone: Other DNA sequences within the sample encode an identical CDR3. This sequence joins TRBV5-6 and TRBJ1-5, with D possibly being TRBD1 (5 bases). The V end was cut by 0 bases, the J end by 7 bases, with 11 bases between. This CDR3 comprises 14 residues. Germline CDR1 and CDR2: SGHDT and YYEEEE. The CDR3 loop reads CASSLASGGQPQHF. The CDR3 DNA reads TGTGCCAGCAGCTTGGCCAGCGGGGGGCAGCCCCAGCATTTT.

The sample holds one count of this clone. The genes are TRBV9 and TRBJ2-5, with D uncertain. Trimming removed 4 bases at V and 7 bases at J, with 14 bases between. The CDR3 covers 13 residues. Germline V gives CDR1 SGDLS, CDR2 YYNGEE. This chain's CDR3 is CASSLDIFRTQYF. CDR3 nucleotides: TGTGCCAGCAGCTTAGACATTTTTAGGACCCAGTACTTC.

This clone has just a few counts. The chain joins TRBV15 to TRBJ2-5; 8 bases are a match to TRBD2. V gave up 5 bases and J gave up 0 bases; unmatched junction bases: 2. The germline CDR1 and CDR2 sequences are LNHNV and YYDKDF (reference sequence). This CDR3 is 14 amino acids long. CDR3 in amino acids: CATSGGGYQETQYF. The CDR3 coding sequence is TGTGCCACCAGCGGCGGGGGGTACCAAGAGACCCAGTACTTC.

V usage is TRBV5-1 and J usage is TRBJ2-5, with TRBD1 identical over 7 bases. V lost 4 bases and J lost 1; bases outside the gene matches: 10. From germline, CDR1 is SGHRS and CDR2 YFSETQ. The CDR3 extends over 16 amino acids. This CDR3 reads CASSPEDRPIQETQYF. The CDR3 DNA sequence: TGCGCCAGCAGCCCCGAGGACAGGCCGATCCAAGAGACCCAGTACTTC.

The chain couples TRBV6-4 to TRBJ2-1; D gene unclear. V was clipped by 4 bases and J by 5 bases, with 9 bases between them. The CDR3 length is 13 residues. The germline V gene encodes CDR1 MRHNA and CDR2 SNTAGT. The DNA for the CDR3 is TGTGCCAGCAGTGGTGACCCGAACAATGAGCAGTTCTTC. Translating gives CASSGDPNNEQFF.

The chain couples TRBV9 to TRBJ2-3; TRBD2 might be the D (7 bases). CDR1 and CDR2 from the germline V gene are SGDLS and YYNGEE. This CDR3 region has 15 residues. The V and J ends lost 2 bases and 1 base respectively, with 11 bases between them. The CDR3 reads CASSVGRGRTDTQYF. Here the CDR3 DNA reads TGTGCCAGCAGCGTGGGGCGGGGGCGCACAGATACGCAGTATTTT.

The chain couples TRBV28 to TRBJ1-1; possibly TRBD1 for D (6 bases). V lost 1 base, J lost 5 bases, and 14 bases lay in between. This CDR3 is 15 amino acids long. The germline CDR1 and CDR2 sequences are MDHEN and SYDVKM. The CDR3 is CASSLLGGRGTEAFF. Here the CDR3 DNA reads TGTGCCAGCAGTTTATTGGGGGGCCGGGGAACTGAAGCTTTCTTT.

This rearrangement joins TRBV6-2 or TRBV6-3 to TRBJ2-5; 13 bases agree with TRBD2. Germline CDR1 MNHEY, CDR2 SVGEGT. V was pared by 6 bases and J by 4 bases, with 5 bases of the junction left unmatched. The CDR3 covers 15 residues. The CDR3 loop is CASSHTSGGAETQYF. The CDR3 coding sequence is TGTGCCAGCAGCCACACTAGCGGGGGGGCAGAGACCCAGTACTTC.

This rearrangement joins TRBV7-2 to TRBJ2-7; 12 bases map to TRBD1. The CDR3 loop spans 15 amino acids. CDR1 is SGHTA, CDR2 FQGNSA, per germline. V lost 3 bases and J lost 6; bases outside the gene matches: 6. The CDR3 nucleotides are TGTGCCAGCAGCTTGGGACAGGGGGCAAGTGGCGAGCAGTACGTC. It translates to CASSLGQGASGEQYV.

This clone came up many times. This chain links TRBV6-2 or TRBV6-3 with TRBJ2-7, with TRBD2 matching over 8 bases. CDR1 is MNHEY and CDR2 is SVGEGT in the germline V gene. This CDR3 contains 15 residues. V dropped 3 bases and J dropped 7; count of bases not matched to a gene: 11. CDR3 amino acids: CASSYLVAGYAEQYF. In nucleotides, the CDR3 is TGTGCCAGCAGTTATCTGGTAGCGGGGTACGCGGAGCAGTACTTC.

The chain uses TRBV11-2 and TRBJ2-4, with TRBD1 identical over 7 bases. The CDR3 totals 16 residues. Germline loops: CDR1 SGHAT, CDR2 FQNNGV. Trimming removed 2 bases from V and 12 bases from J; junction bases left unmatched: 16. The CDR3 is CASSLPLGDRGSGQYF. The CDR3 nucleotides read TGTGCCAGCAGCTTACCCCTAGGGGACAGAGGCTCGGGTCAGTACTTC.

V gene TRBV24-1 combines with J gene TRBJ1-5; 12 nucleotides agree with TRBD1. There are 17 residues in the CDR3. The J segment lost 5 bases and the V segment lost 7 bases, leaving 11 bases of the junction unmatched. CDR1 is KGHDR and CDR2 is SFDVKD in the germline V gene. The CDR3 protein is CATSPGQGAGWDQPQHF. DNA for the CDR3: TGTGCCACCAGCCCGGGACAGGGGGCCGGGTGGGATCAGCCCCAGCATTTT.

The CDR3 spells CASSIDYSQGDQPQHF. The DNA for the CDR3 is TGTGCCAGTAGTATAGATTATTCGCAGGGCGACCAGCCCCAGCATTTT. V usage is TRBV19 and J usage is TRBJ1-5, with D possibly matching TRBD1 (5 bases). Trimming left V 0 bases short and J 7 bases short, with 16 bases between. The CDR3 loop spans 16 amino acids. CDR1 LNHDA and CDR2 SQIVND come from the germline V gene (reference sequence).

This clone was counted between two and nine times. This chain links TRBV9 with TRBJ1-3; D gene uncertain. The V end was cut by 4 bases, the J end by 4 bases, with 6 bases between. This CDR3 has 12 residues. Germline CDR1 reads SGDLS; CDR2 reads YYNGEE. The CDR3 protein is CASSKQGNTIYF. The CDR3, as DNA: TGTGCCAGCAGCAAACAGGGAAACACCATATATTTT.

The table lists this clone with a few counts. The chain uses TRBV21-1 and TRBJ1-1. TRBV21-1 is given as a pseudogene. CDR3 length: 15 residues. This chain's CDR3 is CASSKEVMINTEAFF. CDR3 nucleotide sequence: TGTGCCAGCAGCAAAGAGGTCATGATCAACACTGAAGCTTTCTTT.

V and J are TRBV28 and TRBJ1-3; 12 bases fit TRBD1. The CDR3 contains 17 residues. CDR1 is MDHEN, CDR2 SYDVKM, per germline. V lost 2 bases, J lost 8 bases, and 10 bases stayed unmatched. CDR3 protein: CASSLGAGQGARDTIYF. CDR3 nucleotide sequence: TGTGCCAGCAGTTTAGGTGCGGGACAGGGGGCGCGGGACACCATATATTTT.

The chain is built from TRBV6-2 or TRBV6-3 and TRBJ2-7, with TRBD2 identical over 7 bases. CDR3 length: 15 residues. J was trimmed by 3 bases and V by 2 bases; bases with no gene match: 7. Germline CDR1 reads MNHEY; CDR2 reads SVGEGT. The CDR3 is CASSYGAGRSYEQYV. CDR3 coding DNA: TGTGCCAGCAGTTACGGAGCGGGAAGGAGCTACGAGCAGTACGTC.

V gene TRBV6-6 combines with J gene TRBJ1-5, with D perhaps matching TRBD1 (6 bases). The ends were cut back, 2 bases at V and 4 bases at J, with 12 bases in the middle. Germline assignment: CDR1 MNHNY and CDR2 SVGAGI (reference sequence). This CDR3 comprises 15 residues. CDR3 bases: TGTGCCAGCAGTTACCGGGGGCAGGGAAATCAGCCCCAGCATTTT. Its protein product is CASSYRGQGNQPQHF.

The chain links TRBV7-9 to TRBJ2-1; TRBD2 matches at 10 bases. Per germline, CDR1 SEHNR and CDR2 FQNEAQ (reference sequence). V shed 2 bases and J 4 bases; nucleotides not matched to a gene: 5. The CDR3 contains 16 residues. This CDR3 reads CASSLRSSGGYNEQFF. In nucleotides, the CDR3 is TGTGCCAGCAGCTTACGGTCTAGCGGGGGTTACAATGAGCAGTTCTTC. The entire variable domain, with the rest obtained from reference TRBV7-9 and TRBJ2-1, is as follows: DTGVSQNPRHKITKRGQNVTFRCDPISEHNRLYWYRQTLGQGPEFLTYFQNEAQLEKSRLLSDRFSAERPKGSFSTLEIQRTEQGDSAMYLCASSLRSSGGYNEQFFGPGTRLTVL.